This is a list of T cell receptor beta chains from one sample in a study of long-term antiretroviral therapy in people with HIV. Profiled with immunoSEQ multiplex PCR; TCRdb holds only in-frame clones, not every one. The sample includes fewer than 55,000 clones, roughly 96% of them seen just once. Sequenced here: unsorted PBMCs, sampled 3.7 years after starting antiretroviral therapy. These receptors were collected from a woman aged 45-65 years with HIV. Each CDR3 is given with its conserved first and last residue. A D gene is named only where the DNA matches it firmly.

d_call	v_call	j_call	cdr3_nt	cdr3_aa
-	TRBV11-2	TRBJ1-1	TGTGCCAGCATCAAGGGGGACACTGAAGCTTTCTTT	CASIKGDTEAFF
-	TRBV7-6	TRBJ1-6	TGTGCCAGCAGCTTAGTTGAGGGCTCCTATAATTCACCCCTCCACTTT	CASSLVEGSYNSPLHF
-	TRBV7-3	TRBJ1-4	TGTGCCAGCAGCTTAGGTCGAAGAGACACAACTAATGAAAAACTGTTTTTT	CASSLGRRDTTNEKLFF
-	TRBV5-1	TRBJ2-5	TGCGCCAGCAGCCTGCCACAAGAGACCCAGTACTTC	CASSLPQETQYF
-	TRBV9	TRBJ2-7	TGTGCCAGCAGCTACGGACCCTCCGGCGAGCAGTACTTC	CASSYGPSGEQYF
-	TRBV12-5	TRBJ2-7	TGTGCTAGTGGTTTGGGACAGCCCTACGAGCAGTACTTC	CASGLGQPYEQYF
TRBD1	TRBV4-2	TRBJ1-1	TGTGCCAGCAGCCAGGATGGGACAGGGAACACTGAAGCTTTCTTT	CASSQDGTGNTEAFF
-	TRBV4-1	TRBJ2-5	TGCGCCAGCAGCCACGGCGGTCAAGAGACCCAGTACTTC	CASSHGGQETQYF
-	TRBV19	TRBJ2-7	TGTGCCAGTAGTATTCCGGGACCCTACGAGCAGTACTTC	CASSIPGPYEQYF
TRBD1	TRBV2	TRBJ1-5	TGTGCCAGCAGTTCTACGGGACAGGGGTTTAGCAATCAGCCCCAGCATTTT	CASSSTGQGFSNQPQHF
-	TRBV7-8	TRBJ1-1	TGTGCCAGCAGCAAAGGCGGGGGCACTGAAGCTTTCTTT	CASSKGGGTEAFF
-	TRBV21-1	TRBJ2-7	TGTGCCAGCAGCAAACTGGAAGACAGGGTATCCGAGCAGTACTTC	CASSKLEDRVSEQYF
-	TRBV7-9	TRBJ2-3	TGTGCCAGCAGCGAATGGGGCAGGGCCTGGACAGATACGCAGTATTTT	CASSEWGRAWTDTQYF
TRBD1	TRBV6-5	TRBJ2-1	TGTGCCAGCAGCCCGGACAGGGACCACAATGAGCAGTTCTTC	CASSPDRDHNEQFF